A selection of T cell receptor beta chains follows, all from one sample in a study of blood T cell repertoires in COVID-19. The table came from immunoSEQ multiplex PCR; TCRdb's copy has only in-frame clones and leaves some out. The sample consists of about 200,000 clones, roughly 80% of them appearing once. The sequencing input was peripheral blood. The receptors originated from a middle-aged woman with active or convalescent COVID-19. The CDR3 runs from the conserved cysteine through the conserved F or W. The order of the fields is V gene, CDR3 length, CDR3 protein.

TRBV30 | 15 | CAWGAGGQSTDTQYF
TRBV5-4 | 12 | CASSSDRDGYTF
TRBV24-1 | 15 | CATATRVAIHNEQFF
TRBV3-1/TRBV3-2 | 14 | CASSRGGLNTEAFF
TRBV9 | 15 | CASSVDGGPNTEAFF
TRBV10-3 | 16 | CAISDSGTVAKNIQYF
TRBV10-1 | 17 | CASSPGTSGSSDNEQFF
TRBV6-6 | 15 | CASSYGGHSSYEQYF
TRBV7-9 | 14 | CASSSRGRVDTQYF
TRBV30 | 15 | CAWSTLAPSTGELFF
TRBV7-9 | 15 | CASSLRDTQYNEQFF
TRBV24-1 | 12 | CATSDLLGAAFF
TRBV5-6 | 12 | CASTIQADTQYF
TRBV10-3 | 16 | CAPPPGLVYSGNTIYF
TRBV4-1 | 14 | CASSQPVLNTEAFF
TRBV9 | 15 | CASSGLVLTPGELFF
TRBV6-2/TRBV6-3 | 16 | CASSQLRAVYNSPLHF
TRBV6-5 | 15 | CASLERRARQTEAFF
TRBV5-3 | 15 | CARSWTDRGYQPQHF
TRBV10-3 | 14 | CAIAGGLANTEAFF
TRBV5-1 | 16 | CASSPDSIANTGELFF
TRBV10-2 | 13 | CASLMDSNTEAFF
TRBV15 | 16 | CATSRGLGPFSYEQYF
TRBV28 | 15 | CASSPGTGGTGELFF
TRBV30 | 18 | CAWNLRSRGGDANNEQFF
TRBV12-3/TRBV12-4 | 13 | CAIVGGEGTEAFF
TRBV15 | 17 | CATSGQTGLGYNSPLHF
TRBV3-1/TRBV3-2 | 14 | CASSREGGEETQYF
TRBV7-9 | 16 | CASSPGTSGRGDEQFF
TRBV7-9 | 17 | CASSPTSRQGANSPLHF
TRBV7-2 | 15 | CASRSGGTLQETQYF
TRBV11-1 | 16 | CASRGQTSIPNTEAFF
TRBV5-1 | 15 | CASSATRGTQGGYTF
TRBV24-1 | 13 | CATSDTGIYEQFF
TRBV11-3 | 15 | CASSPRFQRGGGYTF